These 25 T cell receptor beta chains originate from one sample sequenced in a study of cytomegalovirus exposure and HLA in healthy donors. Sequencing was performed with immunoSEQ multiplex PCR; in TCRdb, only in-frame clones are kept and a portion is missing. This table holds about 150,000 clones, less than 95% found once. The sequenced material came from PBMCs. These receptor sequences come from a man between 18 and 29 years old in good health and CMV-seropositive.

The CDR3 DNA reads as TGTGCCAGCAGCCCCGGACTAGCGGGAGGGGGGGAGCAGTTCTTC. As protein: CASSPGLAGGGEQFF. The chain combines TRBV7-2 with TRBJ2-1; TRBD2 matches 15 bases. V was pared by 5 bases and J by 10 bases, with 6 bases of the junction left unmatched. The CDR3 runs to 15 residues. CDR1 is SGHTA and CDR2 is FQGNSA in the germline V gene. Looking up the rest from reference TRBV7-2 and TRBJ2-1 gives the full variable domain: GAGVSQSPSNKVTEKGKDVELRCDPISGHTALYWYRQSLGQGLEFLIYFQGNSAPDKSGLPSDRFSAERTGGSVSTLTIQRTQQEDSAVYLCASSPGLAGGGEQFFGPGTRLTVL.

CDR3 sequence: CASTAQTGGNGEQYF. The CDR3 DNA sequence: TGTGCCAGCACCGCTCAGACAGGGGGAAATGGCGAGCAGTACTTC. This chain links TRBV27 with TRBJ2-7, with TRBD1 matching over 9 bases. The V and J ends lost 7 bases and 6 bases, in that order; junction bases with no gene match: 13. This CDR3 has 15 amino acids. Germline lookup yields CDR1 MNHEY and CDR2 SMNVEV (reference sequence).

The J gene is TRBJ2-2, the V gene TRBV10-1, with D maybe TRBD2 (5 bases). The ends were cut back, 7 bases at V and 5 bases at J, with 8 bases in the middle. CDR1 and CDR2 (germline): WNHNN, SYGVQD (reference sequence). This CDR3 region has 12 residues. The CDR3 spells CASKLVTGELFF. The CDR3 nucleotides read TGCGCCAGCAAACTAGTGACCGGGGAGCTGTTTTTT.

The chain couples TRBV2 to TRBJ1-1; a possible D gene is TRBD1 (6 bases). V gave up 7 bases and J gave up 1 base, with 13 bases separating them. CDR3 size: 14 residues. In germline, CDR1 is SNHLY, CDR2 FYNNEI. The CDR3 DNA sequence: TGTGCCAGCACCCGGGGGGCAGGGAACACTGAAGCTTTCTTT. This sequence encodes CASTRGAGNTEAFF.

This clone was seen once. CDR3 nucleotide sequence: TGTGCCAGCAGGGAGGGACAGGCCAGCAATCAGCCCCAGCATTTT. This codes for CASREGQASNQPQHF. The chain employs TRBV2 and TRBJ1-5; 8 bases match TRBD1. The germline V gene encodes CDR1 SNHLY and CDR2 FYNNEI. The CDR3 loop spans 15 amino acids. With 6 bases clipped from V and 1 base from J, the junction kept 5 bases outside the gene matches.

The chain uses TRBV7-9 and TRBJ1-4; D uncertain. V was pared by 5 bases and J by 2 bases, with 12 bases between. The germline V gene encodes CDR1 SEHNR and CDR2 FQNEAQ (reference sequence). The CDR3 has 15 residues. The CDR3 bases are TGTGCCAGCAGCATCTGGAGAGGCACTAATGAAAAACTGTTTTTT. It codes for CASSIWRGTNEKLFF. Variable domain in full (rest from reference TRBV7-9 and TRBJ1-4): DTGVSQNPRHKITKRGQNVTFRCDPISEHNRLYWYRQTLGQGPEFLTYFQNEAQLEKSRLLSDRFSAERPKGSFSTLEIQRTEQGDSAMYLCASSIWRGTNEKLFFGSGTQLSVL.

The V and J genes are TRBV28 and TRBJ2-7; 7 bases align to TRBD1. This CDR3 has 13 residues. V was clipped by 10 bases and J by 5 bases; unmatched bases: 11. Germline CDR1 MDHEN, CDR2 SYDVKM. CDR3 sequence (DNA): TGTGCCAATAGCAAGACAGGGCTCGACGAGCAGTACTTC. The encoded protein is CANSKTGLDEQYF.

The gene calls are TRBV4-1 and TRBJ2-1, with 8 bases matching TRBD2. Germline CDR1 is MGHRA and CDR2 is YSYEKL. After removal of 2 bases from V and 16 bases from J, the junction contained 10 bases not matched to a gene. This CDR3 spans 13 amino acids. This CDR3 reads CASSQNSGLVFFF. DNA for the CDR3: TGCGCCAGCAGCCAAAACTCGGGACTAGTATTTTTCTTC.

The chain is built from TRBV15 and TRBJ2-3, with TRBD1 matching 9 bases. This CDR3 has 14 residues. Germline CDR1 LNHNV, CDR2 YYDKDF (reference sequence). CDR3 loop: CGTRDRASTDTQYF. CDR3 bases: TGTGGAACCAGGGACAGGGCTAGCACAGATACGCAGTATTTT. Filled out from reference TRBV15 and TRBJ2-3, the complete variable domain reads DAMVIQNPRYQVTQFGKPVTLSCSQTLNHNVMYWYQQKSSQAPKLLFHYYDKDFNNEADTPDNFQSRRPNTSFCFLDIRSPGLGDTAMYLCGTRDRASTDTQYFGPGTRLTVL.

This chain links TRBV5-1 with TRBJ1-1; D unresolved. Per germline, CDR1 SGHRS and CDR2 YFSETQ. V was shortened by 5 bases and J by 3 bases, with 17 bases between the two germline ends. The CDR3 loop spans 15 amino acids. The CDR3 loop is CASSSEGGGDTEAFF. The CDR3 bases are TGCGCCAGCAGTTCTGAGGGTGGCGGGGACACTGAAGCTTTCTTT.

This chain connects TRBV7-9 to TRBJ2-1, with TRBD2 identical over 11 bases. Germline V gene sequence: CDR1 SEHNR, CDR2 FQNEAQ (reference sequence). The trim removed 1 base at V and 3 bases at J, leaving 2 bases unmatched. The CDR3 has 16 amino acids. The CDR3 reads CASSLVGTSGYNEQFF. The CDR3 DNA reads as TGTGCCAGCAGCTTAGTGGGGACTAGCGGCTACAATGAGCAGTTCTTC.

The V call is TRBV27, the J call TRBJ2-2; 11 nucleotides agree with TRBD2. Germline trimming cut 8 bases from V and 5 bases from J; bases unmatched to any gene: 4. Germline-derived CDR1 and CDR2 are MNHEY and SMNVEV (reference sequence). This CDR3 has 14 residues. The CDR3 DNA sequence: TGTGCCAGCGGGACTAGCGGTACGACCGGGGAGCTGTTTTTT. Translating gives CASGTSGTTGELFF.

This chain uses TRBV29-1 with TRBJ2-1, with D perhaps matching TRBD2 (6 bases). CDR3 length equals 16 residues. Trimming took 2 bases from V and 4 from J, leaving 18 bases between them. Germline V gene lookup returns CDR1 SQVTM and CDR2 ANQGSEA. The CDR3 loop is CSVESGTSSIYNEQFF. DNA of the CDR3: TGCAGCGTTGAATCCGGTACTAGCAGTATTTACAATGAGCAGTTCTTC.

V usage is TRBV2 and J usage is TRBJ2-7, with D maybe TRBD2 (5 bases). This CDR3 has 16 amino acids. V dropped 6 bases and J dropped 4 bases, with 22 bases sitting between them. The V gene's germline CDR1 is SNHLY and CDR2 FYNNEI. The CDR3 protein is CASSPRRRISAYEQYF. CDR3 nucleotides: TGTGCCAGCAGCCCCCGGAGGCGGATTTCGGCATACGAGCAGTACTTC. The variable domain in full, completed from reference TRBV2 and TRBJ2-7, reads EPEVTQTPSHQVTQMGQEVILRCVPISNHLYFYWYRQILGQKVEFLVSFYNNEISEKSEIFDDQFSVERPDGSNFTLKIRSTKLEDSAMYFCASSPRRRISAYEQYFGPGTRLTVT.

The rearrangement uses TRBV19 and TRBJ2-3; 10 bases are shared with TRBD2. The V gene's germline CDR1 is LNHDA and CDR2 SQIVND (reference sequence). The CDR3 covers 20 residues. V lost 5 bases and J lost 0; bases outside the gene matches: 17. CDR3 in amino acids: CASSSWGGLAYGASTDTQYF. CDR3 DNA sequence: TGTGCCAGTAGTTCCTGGGGGGGACTAGCGTACGGGGCAAGCACAGATACGCAGTATTTT.

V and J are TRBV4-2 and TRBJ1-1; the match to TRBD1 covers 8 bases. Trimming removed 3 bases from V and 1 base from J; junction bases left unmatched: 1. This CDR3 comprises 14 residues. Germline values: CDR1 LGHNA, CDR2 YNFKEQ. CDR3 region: CASSQDRANTEAFF. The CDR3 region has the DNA TGTGCCAGCAGCCAGGACAGGGCGAACACTGAAGCTTTCTTT.

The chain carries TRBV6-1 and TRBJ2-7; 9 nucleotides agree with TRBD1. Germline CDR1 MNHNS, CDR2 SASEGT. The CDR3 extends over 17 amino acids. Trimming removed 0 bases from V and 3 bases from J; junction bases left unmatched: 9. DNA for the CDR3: TGTGCCAGCAGTGAAGCGGGGAGGGGGACAGGGAACTACGAGCAGTACTTC. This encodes CASSEAGRGTGNYEQYF.

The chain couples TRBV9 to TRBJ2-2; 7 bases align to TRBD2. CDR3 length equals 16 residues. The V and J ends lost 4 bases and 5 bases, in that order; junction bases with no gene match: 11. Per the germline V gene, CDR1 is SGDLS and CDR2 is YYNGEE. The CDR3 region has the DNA TGTGCCAGCAGCCCAGAGGAGGGAGGGTGGACCGGGGAGCTGTTTTTT. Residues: CASSPEEGGWTGELFF.

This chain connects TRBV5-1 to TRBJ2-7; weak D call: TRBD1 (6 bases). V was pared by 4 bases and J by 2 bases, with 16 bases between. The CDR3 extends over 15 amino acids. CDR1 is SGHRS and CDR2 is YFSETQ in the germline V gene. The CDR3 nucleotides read TGCGCCAGCAGCAGGGGGACGGGAAAAACCTACGAGCAGTACTTC. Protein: CASSRGTGKTYEQYF.

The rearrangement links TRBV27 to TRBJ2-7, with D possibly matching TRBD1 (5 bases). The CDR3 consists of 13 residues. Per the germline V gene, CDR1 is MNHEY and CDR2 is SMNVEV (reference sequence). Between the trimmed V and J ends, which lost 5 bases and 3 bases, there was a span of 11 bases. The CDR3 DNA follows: TGTGCCAGCAGTGTGACAGCCTACTACGAGCAGTACTTC. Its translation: CASSVTAYYEQYF.

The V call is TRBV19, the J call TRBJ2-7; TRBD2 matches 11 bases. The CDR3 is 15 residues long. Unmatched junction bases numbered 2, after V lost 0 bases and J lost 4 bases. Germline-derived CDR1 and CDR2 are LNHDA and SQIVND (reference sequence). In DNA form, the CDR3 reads TGTGCCAGTAGTATAGAACTAGCGGGAGTTTACGAGCAGTACTTC. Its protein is CASSIELAGVYEQYF. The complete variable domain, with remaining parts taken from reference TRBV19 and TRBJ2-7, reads DGGITQSPKYLFRKEGQNVTLSCEQNLNHDAMYWYRQDPGQGLRLIYYSQIVNDFQKGDIAEGYSVSREKKESFPLTVTSAQKNPTAFYLCASSIELAGVYEQYFGPGTRLTVT.

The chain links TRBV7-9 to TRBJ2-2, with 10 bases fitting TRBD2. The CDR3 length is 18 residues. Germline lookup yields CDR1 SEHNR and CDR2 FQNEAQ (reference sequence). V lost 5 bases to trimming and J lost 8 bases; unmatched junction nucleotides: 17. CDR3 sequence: CASSPDGGLAGVSGELFF. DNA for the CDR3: TGTGCCAGCAGCCCAGACGGGGGGCTAGCGGGAGTCTCTGGGGAGCTGTTTTTT.

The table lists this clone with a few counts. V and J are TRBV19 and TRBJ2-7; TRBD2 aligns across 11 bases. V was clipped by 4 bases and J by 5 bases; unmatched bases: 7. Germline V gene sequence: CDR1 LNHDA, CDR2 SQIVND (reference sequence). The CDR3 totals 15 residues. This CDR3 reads CASSTLAGVSDEQYF. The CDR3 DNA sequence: TGTGCCAGTAGTACACTAGCGGGAGTGTCCGACGAGCAGTACTTC.

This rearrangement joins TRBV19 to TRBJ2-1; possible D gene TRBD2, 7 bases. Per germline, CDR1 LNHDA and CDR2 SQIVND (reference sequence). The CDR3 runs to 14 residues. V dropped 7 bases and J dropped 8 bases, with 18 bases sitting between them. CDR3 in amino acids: CASNGGRVVDEQFF. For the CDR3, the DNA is TGTGCCAGTAACGGGGGGCGCGTGGTGGATGAGCAGTTCTTC.

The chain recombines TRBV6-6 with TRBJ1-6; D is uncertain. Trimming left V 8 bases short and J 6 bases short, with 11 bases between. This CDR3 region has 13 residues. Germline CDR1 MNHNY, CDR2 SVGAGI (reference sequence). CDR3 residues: CASRRSPNSPLHF. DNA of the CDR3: TGTGCCAGCCGTCGGTCCCCTAATTCACCCCTCCACTTT.